The table lists the clone carrying this T cell receptor (beta chain) with a count of one. These data belong to a study of cytomegalovirus exposure and HLA in healthy donors. PCR involved 60 Vbeta and 13 Jbeta primers. Profiling relied on immunoSEQ multiplex PCR, and the TCRdb table lists in-frame clones only, not all of them. The sample holds 100,000 or so clones; 85% are singletons and the top ten take about 3.9%. CDR1 is SEHNR and CDR2 is FQNEAQ in the germline V gene (reference sequence). There are 16 residues in the CDR3. After removal of 1 base from V and 12 bases from J, the junction contained 11 bases not matched to a gene.

This TCR came from a man in his thirties or forties in good health and CMV-seronegative. Sequencing used PBMCs. The chain carries TRBV7-9 and TRBJ1-6, with 8 bases identical to TRBD1. In DNA form, the CDR3 reads TGTGCCAGCAGCTTAGAATCTTCCGGGACAGGTGTACCCCTCCACTTT. This gives the protein CASSLESSGTGVPLHF.